This paragraph reports one TCR beta chain. As yet, its antigen is unknown. Trimming cost V 4 bases and J 0 bases, with 10 bases left between them. Germline V gene sequence: CDR1 LGHNA, CDR2 YNFKEQ. The CDR3 runs 15 residues. Sequencing was performed with immunoSEQ multiplex PCR; in TCRdb, only in-frame clones are kept and a portion is missing. The sample lists roughly 160,000 clones; roughly 90% were seen once. The sample comes from a study of T cell responses to AZD1222 COVID-19 vaccine. The wider study: Pooling was applied to second doses at about 4 or about 12 weeks. Study-wide findings and caveats: Repertoire samples came only from after the peak T cell response. Spike-wide coverage was observed for vaccine-associated CD4 TCRs, with dominant responses at 160-218 and 743-854.

Sequenced here: peripheral blood, sampled on day 0 of AZD1222 vaccination. This clonotype originated in an adult in good health. The chain employs TRBV4-2 and TRBJ1-3; TRBD1 is a possible D gene (5 bases). The CDR3 loop is CASSRGTDSGNTIYF. As DNA, the CDR3 is TGTGCCAGCAGCCGAGGGACGGACTCTGGAAACACCATATATTTT.